Sequencing of this T cell receptor beta chain was carried out in a study of blood T cell repertoires in COVID-19. Study-level background: The United States, Italy and Spain provided the acute and convalescent COVID-19 samples. PBMCs, B-cell-depleted T cells, or T cells were the source of the cDNA or gDNA that made up the material.

Sequencing used immunoSEQ multiplex PCR; TCRdb keeps in-frame clones, though not all of them. The table lists about 71,000 clones, roughly 89% of them singletons. V lost 3 bases, J lost 4 bases, and 16 bases lay in between. The germline CDR1 and CDR2 sequences are MGHDK and SYGVNS. This CDR3 spans 15 amino acids. The rearrangement joins TRBV25-1 to TRBJ2-7; D may be TRBD2 (6 bases). The material sequenced was peripheral blood. The origin of this receptor is a man aged 30 to 39 with acute or convalescent COVID-19. The CDR3 sequence is CASSDPTGDGYEQYF. Here the CDR3 DNA reads TGTGCCAGCAGTGATCCCACGGGAGACGGGTACGAGCAGTACTTC.